This TCR beta chain was captured by sequencing in a study of Graves' ophthalmopathy and Graves' hyperthyroidism. Ten or more counts support this clonotype. Amplification of the TCR beta CDR3 regions used RNA transcripts (as template). First-round RT-PCR relied on HTBI primers, and a second-round multiplex PCR came next. TCRdb used MiXCR to reprocess the multiplex PCR reads, holding one entry per CDR3 protein. This sample carries 350,000 to 400,000 distinct CDR3 sequences, about a sixth of them seen once, and the ten largest clones take more than 1.5%. V shed 6 bases and J shed 0 bases, with 11 bases lying between them. CDR3 length: 14 residues. The germline gives CDR1 MNHEY, CDR2 SVGAGI.

The sequencing input was peripheral blood. This sequence originates from a woman aged 18-29 years with Graves' ophthalmopathy. The chain carries TRBV6-5 and TRBJ1-1; maybe TRBD1 (5 bases). The CDR3 reads CASRVGGMNTEAFF. As DNA, the CDR3 is TGTGCCAGCAGGGTGGGGGGAATGAACACTGAAGCTTTCTTT.